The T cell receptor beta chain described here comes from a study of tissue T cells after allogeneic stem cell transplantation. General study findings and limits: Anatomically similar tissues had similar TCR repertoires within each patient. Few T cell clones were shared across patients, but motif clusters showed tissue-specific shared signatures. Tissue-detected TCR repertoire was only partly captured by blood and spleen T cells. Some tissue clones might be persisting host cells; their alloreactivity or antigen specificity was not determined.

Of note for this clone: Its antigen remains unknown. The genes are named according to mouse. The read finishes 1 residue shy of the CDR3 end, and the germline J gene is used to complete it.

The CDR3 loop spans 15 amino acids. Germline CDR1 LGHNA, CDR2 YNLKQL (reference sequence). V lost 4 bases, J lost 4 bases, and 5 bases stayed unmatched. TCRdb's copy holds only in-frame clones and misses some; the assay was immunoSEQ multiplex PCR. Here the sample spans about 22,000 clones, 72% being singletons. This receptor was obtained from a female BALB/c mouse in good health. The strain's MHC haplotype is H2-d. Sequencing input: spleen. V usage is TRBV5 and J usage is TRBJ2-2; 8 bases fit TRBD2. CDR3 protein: CASSPPGGRTGQLYF. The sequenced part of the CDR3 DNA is TGTGCCAGCAGCCCCCCGGGGGGGCGCACCGGGCAGCTCTAC.